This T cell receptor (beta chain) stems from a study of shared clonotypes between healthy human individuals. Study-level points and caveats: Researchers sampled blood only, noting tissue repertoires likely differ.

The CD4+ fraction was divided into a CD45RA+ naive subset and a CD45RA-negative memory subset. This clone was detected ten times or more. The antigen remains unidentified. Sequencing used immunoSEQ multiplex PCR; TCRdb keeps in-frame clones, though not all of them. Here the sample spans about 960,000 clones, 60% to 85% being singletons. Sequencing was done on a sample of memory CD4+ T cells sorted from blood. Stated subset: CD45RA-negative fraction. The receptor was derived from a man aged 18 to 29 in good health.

CDR3 DNA sequence: TGTGCCAGCAGCCCCGGGGGCGGTGTGGGGACTGAAGCTTTCTTT. This gives the protein CASSPGGGVGTEAFF. This sequence joins TRBV6-5 and TRBJ1-1; the D gene is possibly TRBD1 (6 bases). Germline lookup yields CDR1 MNHEY and CDR2 SVGAGI. This CDR3 has 15 residues. The V gene lost 6 bases and the J gene lost 5 bases, with 19 bases spanning the gap.